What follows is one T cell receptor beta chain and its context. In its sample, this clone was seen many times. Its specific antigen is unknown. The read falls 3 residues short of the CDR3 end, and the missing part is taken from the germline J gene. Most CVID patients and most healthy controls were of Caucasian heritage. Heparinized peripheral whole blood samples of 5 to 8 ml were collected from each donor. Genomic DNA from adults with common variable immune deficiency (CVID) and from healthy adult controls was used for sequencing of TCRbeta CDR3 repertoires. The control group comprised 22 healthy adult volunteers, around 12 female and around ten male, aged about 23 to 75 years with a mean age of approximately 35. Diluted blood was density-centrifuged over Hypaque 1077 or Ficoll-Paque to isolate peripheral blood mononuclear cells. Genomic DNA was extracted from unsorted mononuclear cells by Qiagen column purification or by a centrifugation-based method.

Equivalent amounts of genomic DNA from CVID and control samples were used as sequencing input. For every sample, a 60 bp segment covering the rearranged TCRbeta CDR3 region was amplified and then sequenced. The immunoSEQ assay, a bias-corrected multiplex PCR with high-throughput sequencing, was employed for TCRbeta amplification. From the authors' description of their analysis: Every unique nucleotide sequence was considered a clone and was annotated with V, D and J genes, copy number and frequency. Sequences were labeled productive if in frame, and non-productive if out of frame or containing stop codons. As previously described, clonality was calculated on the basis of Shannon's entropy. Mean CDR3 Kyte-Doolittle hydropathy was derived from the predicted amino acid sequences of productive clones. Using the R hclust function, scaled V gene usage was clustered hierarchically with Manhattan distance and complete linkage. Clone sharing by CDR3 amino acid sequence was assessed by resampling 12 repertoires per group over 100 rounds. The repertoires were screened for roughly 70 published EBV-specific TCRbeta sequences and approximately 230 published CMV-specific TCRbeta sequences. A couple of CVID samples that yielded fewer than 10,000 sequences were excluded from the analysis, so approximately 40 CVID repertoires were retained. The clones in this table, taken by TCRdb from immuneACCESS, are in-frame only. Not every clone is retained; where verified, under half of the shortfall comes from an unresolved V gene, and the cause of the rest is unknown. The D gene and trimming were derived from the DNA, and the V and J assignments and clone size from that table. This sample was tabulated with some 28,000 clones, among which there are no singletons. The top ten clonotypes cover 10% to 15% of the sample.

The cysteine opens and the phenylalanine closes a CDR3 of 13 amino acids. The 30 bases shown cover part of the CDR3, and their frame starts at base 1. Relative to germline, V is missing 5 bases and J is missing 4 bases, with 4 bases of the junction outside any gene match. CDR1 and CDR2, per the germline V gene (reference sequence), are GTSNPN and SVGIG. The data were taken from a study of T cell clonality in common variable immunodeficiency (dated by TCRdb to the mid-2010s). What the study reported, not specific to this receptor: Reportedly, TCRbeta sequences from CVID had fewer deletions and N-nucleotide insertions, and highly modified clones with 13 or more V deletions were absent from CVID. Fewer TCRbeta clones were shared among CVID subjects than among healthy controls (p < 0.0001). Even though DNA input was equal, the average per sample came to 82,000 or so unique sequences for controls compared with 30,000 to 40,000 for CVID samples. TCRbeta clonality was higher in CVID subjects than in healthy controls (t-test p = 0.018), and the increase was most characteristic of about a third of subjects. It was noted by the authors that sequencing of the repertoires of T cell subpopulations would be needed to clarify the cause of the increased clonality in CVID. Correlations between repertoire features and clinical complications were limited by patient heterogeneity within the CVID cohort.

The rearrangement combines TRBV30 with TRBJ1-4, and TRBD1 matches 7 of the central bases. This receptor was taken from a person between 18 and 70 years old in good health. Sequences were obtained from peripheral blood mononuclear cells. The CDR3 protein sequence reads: CAWDRDFNEKLFF. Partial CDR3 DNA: TGTGCCTGGGACAGGGACTTTAATGAAAAA.